Below are 8 T cell receptor beta chains sequenced from a single sample in a study of cytomegalovirus exposure and HLA in healthy donors. 13 Jbeta primers and 60 Vbeta primers were used for the PCR. Assay used: immunoSEQ multiplex PCR; TCRdb lists only in-frame clones, some missing. In the table there are around 190,000 clones, 70% to 85% of which are singletons. The sample was PBMCs. The origin of the receptors is a woman aged 25-40 years in good health and CMV-seropositive.

The gene calls are TRBV11-2 and TRBJ2-2, with 10 bases aligning to TRBD2. This CDR3 has 17 residues. Trimming cost V 4 bases and J 3 bases; bases outside gene matches: 8. Per the germline V gene, CDR1 is SGHAT and CDR2 is FQNNGV. The CDR3 DNA follows: TGTGCCAGCAGCTACCATCTAGCGGGAGCCCACACCGGGGAGCTGTTTTTT. As protein: CASSYHLAGAHTGELFF.

This chain joins TRBV2 and TRBJ2-1; D possibly corresponds to TRBD2 (5 bases). This CDR3 contains 15 residues. V was clipped by 6 bases and J by 0 bases, with 12 bases between them. Germline CDR1 and CDR2: SNHLY and FYNNEI. The CDR3 DNA follows: TGTGCCAGCAGGGCCGCCGGGAACTCCTACAATGAGCAGTTCTTC. Protein product: CASRAAGNSYNEQFF.

In its sample, this clone was seen a few times. The rearrangement uses TRBV5-1 and TRBJ1-1, with a weak D call TRBD1 (5 bases). Germline V CDR1 and CDR2: SGHRS, YFSETQ. This CDR3 comprises 13 residues. V was trimmed by 1 base and J by 6 bases, leaving 10 bases between them. This CDR3 reads CASSLSPGAEAFF. The CDR3 nucleotides are TGCGCCAGCAGCTTGAGTCCGGGGGCTGAAGCTTTCTTT. Together with reference TRBV5-1 and TRBJ1-1, the CDR3 gives the full variable domain: KAGVTQTPRYLIKTRGQQVTLSCSPISGHRSVSWYQQTPGQGLQFLFEYFSETQRNKGNFPGRFSGRQFSNSRSEMNVSTLELGDSALYLCASSLSPGAEAFFGQGTRLTVV.

V is TRBV11-2 and J is TRBJ2-3, with D possibly TRBD2 on 6 matching bases. Germline values: CDR1 SGHAT, CDR2 FQNNGV. The V end was cut by 3 bases, the J end by 3 bases, with 19 bases between. The CDR3 is 17 residues long. The CDR3 DNA reads TGTGCCAGCAGCTTGGTGGGCGACGGGAGAGAGACAGATACGCAGTATTTT. As protein: CASSLVGDGRETDTQYF.

The CDR3 nucleotides are TGTGCCAGCAAAACCCGACTCCTGGCCGGGGAGCTGTTTTTT. This encodes CASKTRLLAGELFF. The chain has TRBV2 and TRBJ2-2, with D uncertain. There are 14 residues in the CDR3. Germline CDR1 reads SNHLY; CDR2 reads FYNNEI. The V and J ends lost 7 bases and 6 bases respectively, with 15 bases between them. Full variable domain (outside the CDR3, taken from reference TRBV2 and TRBJ2-2): EPEVTQTPSHQVTQMGQEVILRCVPISNHLYFYWYRQILGQKVEFLVSFYNNEISEKSEIFDDQFSVERPDGSNFTLKIRSTKLEDSAMYFCASKTRLLAGELFFGEGSRLTVL.

CDR3 region: CASSPRDGSYTEAFF. The DNA for the CDR3 is TGCGCCAGCAGCCCTCGGGACGGGAGCTACACTGAAGCTTTCTTT. The V and J genes are TRBV4-1 and TRBJ1-1, with TRBD1 as a possible D gene (5 bases). The length of the CDR3 is 15 residues. Trimming cost V 4 bases and J 3 bases, with 15 bases left between them. Germline V gene sequence: CDR1 MGHRA, CDR2 YSYEKL.

The rearrangement joins TRBV5-1 to TRBJ1-2, with D unclear. The CDR3 totals 14 residues. Between the trimmed V and J ends, which lost 0 bases and 3 bases, there was a span of 9 bases. CDR1 and CDR2 from the germline V gene are SGHRS and YFSETQ. The CDR3 sequence is CASSLAYPDYGYTF. The CDR3 DNA reads as TGCGCCAGCAGCTTGGCTTATCCAGACTATGGCTACACCTTC. The variable domain in full, completed from reference TRBV5-1 and TRBJ1-2, reads KAGVTQTPRYLIKTRGQQVTLSCSPISGHRSVSWYQQTPGQGLQFLFEYFSETQRNKGNFPGRFSGRQFSNSRSEMNVSTLELGDSALYLCASSLAYPDYGYTFGSGTRLTVV.

The chain joins TRBV27 to TRBJ1-4; D is unresolved. CDR3 size: 16 residues. V lost 5 bases and J lost 0, with 13 bases in between. Looked up from germline, CDR1 is MNHEY and CDR2 is SMNVEV (reference sequence). The CDR3 DNA sequence: TGTGCCAGCAGTCCGTCTCCGGGAGCAACTAATGAAAAACTGTTTTTT. This gives the protein CASSPSPGATNEKLFF.